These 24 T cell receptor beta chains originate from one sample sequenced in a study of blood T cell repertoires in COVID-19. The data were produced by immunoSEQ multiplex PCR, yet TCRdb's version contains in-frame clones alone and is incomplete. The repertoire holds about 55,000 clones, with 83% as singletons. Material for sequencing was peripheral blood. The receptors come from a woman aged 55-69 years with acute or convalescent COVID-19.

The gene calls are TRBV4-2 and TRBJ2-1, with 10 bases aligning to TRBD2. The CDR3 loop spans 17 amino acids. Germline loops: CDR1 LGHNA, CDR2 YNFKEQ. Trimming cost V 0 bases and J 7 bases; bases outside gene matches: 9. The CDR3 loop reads CASSQEEAGGQRNEQFF. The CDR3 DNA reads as TGTGCCAGCAGCCAAGAAGAAGCGGGGGGGCAGAGGAATGAGCAGTTCTTC.

CDR3 sequence reads: CASSAGSISYNEQFF. The CDR3 DNA follows: TGTGCCAGCAGCGCCGGGTCTATCTCCTACAATGAGCAGTTCTTC. The V call is TRBV7-2, the J call TRBJ2-1; D is undetermined. CDR1 SGHTA and CDR2 FQGNSA come from the germline V gene. With 5 bases removed from V and 0 bases from J, the gap between germline ends came to 11 bases. This CDR3 has 15 residues.

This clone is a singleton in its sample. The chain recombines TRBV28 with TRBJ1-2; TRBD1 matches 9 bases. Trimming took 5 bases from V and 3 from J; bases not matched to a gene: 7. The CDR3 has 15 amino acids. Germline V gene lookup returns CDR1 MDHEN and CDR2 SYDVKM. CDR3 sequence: CASSLGQGRDYGYTF. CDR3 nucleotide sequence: TGTGCCAGCAGTCTCGGACAGGGGCGGGACTATGGCTACACCTTC.

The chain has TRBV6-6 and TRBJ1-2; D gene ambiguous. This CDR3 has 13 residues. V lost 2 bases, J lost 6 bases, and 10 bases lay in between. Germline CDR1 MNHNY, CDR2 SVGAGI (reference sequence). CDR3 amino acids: CASSYGGRDGYTF. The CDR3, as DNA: TGTGCCAGCAGTTACGGCGGGCGGGATGGCTACACCTTC.

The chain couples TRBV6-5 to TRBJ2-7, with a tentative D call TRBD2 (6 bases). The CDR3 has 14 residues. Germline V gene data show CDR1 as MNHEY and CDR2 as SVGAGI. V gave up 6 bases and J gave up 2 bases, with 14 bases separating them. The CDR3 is CASRARLEPYEQYF. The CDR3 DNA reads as TGTGCCAGCAGGGCTAGACTAGAACCCTACGAGCAGTACTTC.

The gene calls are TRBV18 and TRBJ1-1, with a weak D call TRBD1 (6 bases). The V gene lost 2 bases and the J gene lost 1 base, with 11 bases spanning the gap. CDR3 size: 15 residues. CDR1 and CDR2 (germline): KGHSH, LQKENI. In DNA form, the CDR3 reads TGTGCCAGCTCACCAGTACAACAGGGGAACACTGAAGCTTTCTTT. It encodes CASSPVQQGNTEAFF.

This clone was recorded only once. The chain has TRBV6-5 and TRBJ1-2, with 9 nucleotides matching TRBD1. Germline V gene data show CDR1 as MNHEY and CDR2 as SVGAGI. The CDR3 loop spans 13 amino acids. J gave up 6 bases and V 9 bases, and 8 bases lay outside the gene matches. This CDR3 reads CASLRQGGHGYTF. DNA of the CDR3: TGTGCCAGTCTAAGACAGGGGGGGCATGGCTACACCTTC.

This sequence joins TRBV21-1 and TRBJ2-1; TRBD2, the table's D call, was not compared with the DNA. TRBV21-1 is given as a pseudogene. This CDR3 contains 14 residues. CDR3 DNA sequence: TGTGCCAGCACCCTAGCGGCTTTCTACAATGAGCAGTTCTTC. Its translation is CASTLAAFYNEQFF.

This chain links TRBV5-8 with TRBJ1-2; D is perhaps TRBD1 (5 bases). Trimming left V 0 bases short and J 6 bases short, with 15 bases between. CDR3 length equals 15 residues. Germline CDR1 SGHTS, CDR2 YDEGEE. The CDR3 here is CASSLEPGLLNGYTF. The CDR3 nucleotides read TGTGCCAGCAGCTTGGAACCGGGACTGCTAAATGGCTACACCTTC.

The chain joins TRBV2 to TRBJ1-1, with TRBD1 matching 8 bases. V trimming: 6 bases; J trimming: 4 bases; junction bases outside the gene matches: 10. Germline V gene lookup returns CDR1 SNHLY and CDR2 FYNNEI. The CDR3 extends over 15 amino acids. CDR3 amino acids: CASRGAGGPTTEAFF. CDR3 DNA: TGTGCCAGCAGGGGGGCAGGGGGCCCAACCACTGAAGCTTTCTTT.

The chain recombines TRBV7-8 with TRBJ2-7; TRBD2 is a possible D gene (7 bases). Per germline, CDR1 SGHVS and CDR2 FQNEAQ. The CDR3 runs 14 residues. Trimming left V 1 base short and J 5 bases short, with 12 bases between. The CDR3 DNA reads TGTGCCAGCAGCTTAGTAGGGGGGGTGGACGAGCAGTACTTC. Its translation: CASSLVGGVDEQYF.

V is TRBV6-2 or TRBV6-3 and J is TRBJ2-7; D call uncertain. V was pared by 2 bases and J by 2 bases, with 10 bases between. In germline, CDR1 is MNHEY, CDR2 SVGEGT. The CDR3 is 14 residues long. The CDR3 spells CASSYLDPPYEQYF. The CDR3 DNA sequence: TGTGCCAGCAGTTACCTAGATCCCCCCTACGAGCAGTACTTC.

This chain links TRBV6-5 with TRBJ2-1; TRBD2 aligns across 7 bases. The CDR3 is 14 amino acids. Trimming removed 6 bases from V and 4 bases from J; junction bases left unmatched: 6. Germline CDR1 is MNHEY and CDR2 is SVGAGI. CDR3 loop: CASRAGVEYNEQFF. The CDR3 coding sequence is TGTGCCAGCAGGGCGGGGGTAGAGTACAATGAGCAGTTCTTC.

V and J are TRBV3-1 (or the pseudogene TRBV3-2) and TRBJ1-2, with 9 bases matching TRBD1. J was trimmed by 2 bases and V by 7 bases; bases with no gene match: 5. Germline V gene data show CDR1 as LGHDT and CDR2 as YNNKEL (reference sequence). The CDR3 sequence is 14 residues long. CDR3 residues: CASTTGGSNYGYTF. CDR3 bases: TGTGCCAGCACAACAGGGGGCTCAAACTATGGCTACACCTTC.

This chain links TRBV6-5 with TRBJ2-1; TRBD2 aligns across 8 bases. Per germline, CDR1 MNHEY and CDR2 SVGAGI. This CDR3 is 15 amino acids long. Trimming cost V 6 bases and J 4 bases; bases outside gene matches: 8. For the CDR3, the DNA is TGTGCCAGCAGGCCAAGGAGCGGGGGTTACAATGAGCAGTTCTTC. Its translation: CASRPRSGGYNEQFF.

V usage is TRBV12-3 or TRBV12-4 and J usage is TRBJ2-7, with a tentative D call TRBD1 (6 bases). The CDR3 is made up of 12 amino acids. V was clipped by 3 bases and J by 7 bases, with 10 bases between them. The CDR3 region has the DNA TGTGCCAGCAGTTTGCAGGGGTGGGAGCAGTACTTC. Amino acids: CASSLQGWEQYF.

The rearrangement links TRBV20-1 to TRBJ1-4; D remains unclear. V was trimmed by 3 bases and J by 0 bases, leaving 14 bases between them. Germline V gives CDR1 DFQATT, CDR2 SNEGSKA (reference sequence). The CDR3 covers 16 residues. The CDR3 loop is CSASSAAEATNEKLFF. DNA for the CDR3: TGCAGTGCTAGTTCGGCGGCCGAAGCAACTAATGAAAAACTGTTTTTT.

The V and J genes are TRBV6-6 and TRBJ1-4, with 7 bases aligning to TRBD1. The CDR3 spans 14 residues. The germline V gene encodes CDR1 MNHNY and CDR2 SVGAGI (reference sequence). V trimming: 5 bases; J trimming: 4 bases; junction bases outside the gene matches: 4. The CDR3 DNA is TGTGCCAGCAGTCCCAGGGGGAGTAATGAAAAACTGTTTTTT. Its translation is CASSPRGSNEKLFF.

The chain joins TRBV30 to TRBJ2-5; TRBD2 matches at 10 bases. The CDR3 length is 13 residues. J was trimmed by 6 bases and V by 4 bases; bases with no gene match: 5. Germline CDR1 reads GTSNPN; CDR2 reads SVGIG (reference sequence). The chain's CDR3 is CAWKASGGQTQYF. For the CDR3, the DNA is TGTGCCTGGAAGGCTAGCGGGGGTCAGACCCAGTACTTC.

The CDR3 region has the DNA TGCGCCAGCAGGGACATTAGCGGGAGCGGGGCAGATACGCAGTATTTT. Protein: CASRDISGSGADTQYF. The genes are TRBV5-1 and TRBJ2-3, with 9 bases matching TRBD2. Germline CDR1 SGHRS, CDR2 YFSETQ. The CDR3 extends over 16 amino acids. V was clipped by 5 bases and J by 4 bases; unmatched bases: 11.

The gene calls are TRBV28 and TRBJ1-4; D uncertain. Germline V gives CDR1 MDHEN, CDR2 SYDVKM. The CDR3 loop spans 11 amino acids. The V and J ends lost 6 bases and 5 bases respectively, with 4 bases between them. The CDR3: CASSLNEKLFF. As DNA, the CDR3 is TGTGCCAGCAGCCTAAATGAAAAACTGTTTTTT.

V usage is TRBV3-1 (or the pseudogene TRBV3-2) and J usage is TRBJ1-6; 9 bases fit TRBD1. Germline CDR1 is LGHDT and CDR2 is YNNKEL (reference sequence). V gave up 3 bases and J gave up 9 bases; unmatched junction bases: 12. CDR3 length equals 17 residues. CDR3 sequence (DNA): TGTGCCAGCAGCCAGGCTGCCTTTGGACAGGGGTTTTCACCCCTCCACTTT. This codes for CASSQAAFGQGFSPLHF.

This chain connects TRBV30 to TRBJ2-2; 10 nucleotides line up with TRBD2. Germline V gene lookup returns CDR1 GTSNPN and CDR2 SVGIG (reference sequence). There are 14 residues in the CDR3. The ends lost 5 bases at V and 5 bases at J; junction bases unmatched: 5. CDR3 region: CAWGGLASTGELFF. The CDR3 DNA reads TGTGCCTGGGGGGGACTAGCGTCGACCGGGGAGCTGTTTTTT.

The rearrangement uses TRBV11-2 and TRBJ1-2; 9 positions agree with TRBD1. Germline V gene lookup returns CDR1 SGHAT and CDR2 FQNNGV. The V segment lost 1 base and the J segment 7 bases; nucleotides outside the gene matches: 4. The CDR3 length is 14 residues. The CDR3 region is CASSLAQGASGYTF. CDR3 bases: TGTGCCAGCAGCTTAGCACAGGGGGCTTCTGGCTACACCTTC.